These 24 T cell receptor beta chains were sequenced from one sample in a study of high-grade serous ovarian cancer treatment subgroups. Tumor samples were taken before definitive surgery or chemotherapy. The data were produced by immunoSEQ multiplex PCR, yet TCRdb's version contains in-frame clones alone and is incomplete. The table shows approximately 40,000 clones, with 79% occurring only once. Sequences were obtained from tumor tissue. These receptors all come from a human donor with high-grade serous ovarian cancer.

The chain uses TRBV21-1 and TRBJ2-2; no check of the table's D call, TRBD2, against the DNA was made. TRBV21-1 is a documented pseudogene. This CDR3 is 21 amino acids long. CDR3 nucleotides: TGTGCCAGCAGCAACAGGTCGGGACTAGCGGGAGAGCCCCGACTCACCGGGGAGCTGTTTTTT. This codes for CASSNRSGLAGEPRLTGELFF.

The chain is built from TRBV15 and TRBJ2-7, with D tentatively TRBD1 or TRBD2 (6 bases each). This CDR3 is 14 amino acids long. Trimming pared 2 bases from V and 6 bases from J, leaving 14 bases between. The germline V gene has CDR1 LNHNV and CDR2 YYDKDF (reference sequence). CDR3 bases: TGTGCCACCAGCAGACAACAGGGACTCTCCGAGCAGTACTTC. It is translated as CATSRQQGLSEQYF.

The rearrangement links TRBV28 to TRBJ1-1, with D perhaps matching TRBD1 (5 bases). Germline CDR1 MDHEN, CDR2 SYDVKM. With 4 bases removed from V and 10 bases from J, the gap between germline ends came to 19 bases. The CDR3 spans 14 residues. CDR3 in amino acids: CASSYRSSARGAFF. In DNA, the CDR3 is TGTGCCAGCAGTTACAGGTCCAGCGCTCGGGGAGCTTTCTTT.

The chain carries TRBV7-2 and TRBJ2-2, with TRBD2 matching 8 bases. With V trimmed by 5 bases and J by 4 bases, 12 bases remained unmatched. CDR1 and CDR2 (germline): SGHTA, FQGNSA. There are 17 residues in the CDR3. The CDR3 spells CASSTYCSGICTGELFF. The CDR3 bases are TGTGCCAGCAGCACTTATTGTAGCGGGATATGCACCGGGGAGCTGTTTTTT.

The chain has TRBV11-3 and TRBJ2-5, with TRBD1 matching 7 bases. Trimming cost V 3 bases and J 2 bases; bases outside gene matches: 18. CDR1 is SGHNT, CDR2 YENEEA, per germline. This CDR3 contains 19 residues. The chain's CDR3 is CASSFTGEKQGHRQETQYF. In DNA, the CDR3 is TGTGCCAGCAGCTTCACTGGGGAAAAACAGGGGCATAGGCAAGAGACCCAGTACTTC.

The chain carries TRBV5-6 and TRBJ1-1, with a weak D call TRBD1 (6 bases). CDR3 size: 14 residues. V gave up 4 bases and J gave up 6 bases, with 16 bases separating them. Germline V gene lookup returns CDR1 SGHDT and CDR2 YYEEEE. This CDR3 reads CASSQYRVFPEAFF. The CDR3 DNA is TGTGCCAGCAGCCAGTACAGGGTCTTCCCTGAAGCTTTCTTT.

This chain connects TRBV27 to TRBJ2-2; a possible D gene is TRBD2 (6 bases). The V end lost 0 bases, the J end lost 1 base, and 9 bases lay between the germline ends. The CDR3 length is 16 residues. The germline V gene encodes CDR1 MNHEY and CDR2 SMNVEV (reference sequence). This CDR3 is CASSLSGGMNTGELFF. For the CDR3, the DNA is TGTGCCAGCAGTTTATCCGGCGGGATGAACACCGGGGAGCTGTTTTTT.

The rearrangement links TRBV28 to TRBJ2-3, with a possible D match to TRBD2 (5 bases). The CDR3 totals 16 residues. The germline V gene encodes CDR1 MDHEN and CDR2 SYDVKM. The germline V and J ends were trimmed by 4 bases and 0 bases, with 14 bases remaining between them. CDR3: CASSSPGGLSTDTQYF. The CDR3 DNA reads as TGTGCCAGCAGTTCCCCCGGTGGACTCAGCACAGATACGCAGTATTTT.

The chain uses TRBV6-1 and TRBJ1-2; the D is unclear. The CDR3 contains 18 residues. Between the trimmed V and J ends, which lost 2 bases and 4 bases, there was a span of 23 bases. The germline V gene has CDR1 MNHNS and CDR2 SASEGT. The CDR3 sequence is CASSEPSTDLITLYGYTF. CDR3 DNA: TGTGCCAGCAGTGAACCTTCTACGGACCTAATTACCCTCTATGGCTACACCTTC.

J is TRBJ2-7 and V is TRBV5-1, with 8 bases aligning to TRBD1. The ends lost 0 bases at V and 3 bases at J; junction bases unmatched: 2. There are 14 residues in the CDR3. Germline CDR1 reads SGHRS; CDR2 reads YFSETQ. Here the CDR3 DNA reads TGCGCCAGCAGCTTGGACGGACAGGGCTACGAGCAGTACTTC. It is translated as CASSLDGQGYEQYF.

The rearrangement joins TRBV19 to TRBJ2-7; perhaps TRBD1 as D (6 bases). In germline, CDR1 is LNHDA, CDR2 SQIVND (reference sequence). The CDR3 length is 14 residues. Deletions cut 5 bases from V and 0 bases from J, with 11 bases between. The CDR3 sequence is CASSRTRGSYEQYF. The CDR3 DNA is TGTGCCAGTAGTCGGACCAGGGGCTCCTACGAGCAGTACTTC.

V usage is TRBV28 and J usage is TRBJ1-2; D unclear. Per germline, CDR1 MDHEN and CDR2 SYDVKM. The CDR3 is 13 residues long. The germline V and J ends were trimmed by 5 bases and 1 base, with 8 bases remaining between them. The CDR3 region has the DNA TGTGCCAGCAGTCCCCGGAGTAACTATGGCTACACCTTC. The encoded protein is CASSPRSNYGYTF.

The rearrangement links TRBV10-3 to TRBJ2-6; D unresolved. Trimming took 5 bases from V and 5 from J, leaving 7 bases between them. From germline, CDR1 is ENHRY and CDR2 SYGVKD. The CDR3 sequence is 13 residues long. CDR3: CAISPVRANVLTF. Written as DNA, the CDR3 is TGTGCCATCAGTCCCGTGAGGGCCAACGTCCTGACTTTC.

The chain links TRBV15 to TRBJ2-1; TRBD2 aligns across 8 bases. The CDR3 contains 15 residues. V was pared by 3 bases and J by 4 bases, with 5 bases of the junction left unmatched. Germline-derived CDR1 and CDR2 are LNHNV and YYDKDF (reference sequence). The CDR3 DNA follows: TGTGCCACCAGCAGTCGAGCGGGAGCTTACAATGAGCAGTTCTTC. Encoded protein: CATSSRAGAYNEQFF.

The chain employs TRBV11-2 and TRBJ2-7, with a weak D call TRBD2 (5 bases). Germline lookup yields CDR1 SGHAT and CDR2 FQNNGV. The CDR3 loop spans 15 amino acids. Trimming stripped 1 base from V and 0 bases from J, with 10 bases between. Here the CDR3 DNA reads TGTGCCAGCAGCTTAGGAGGGCAAAGCTCCTACGAGCAGTACTTC. This encodes CASSLGGQSSYEQYF.

J is TRBJ2-1 and V is TRBV5-1; TRBD2 matches at 7 bases. The V gene end was trimmed by 4 bases and the J gene end by 4 bases; junction bases not matched to a gene: 11. The CDR3 is made up of 16 amino acids. Germline-derived CDR1 and CDR2 are SGHRS and YFSETQ. This CDR3 reads CASSRIERGWYNEQFF. The DNA for the CDR3 is TGCGCCAGCAGCCGAATTGAGCGGGGATGGTACAATGAGCAGTTCTTC.

The chain recombines TRBV13 with TRBJ1-2, with 7 bases aligning to TRBD1. J lost 8 bases, V lost 5 bases, and 11 bases had no gene match. The CDR3 is 14 amino acids. Germline assignment: CDR1 PRHDT and CDR2 FYEKMQ (reference sequence). The DNA of the CDR3 is TGTGCCAGCAGCCCCAGGGGAAAGGGGGCGGGCTACACCTTC. It yields the protein CASSPRGKGAGYTF. Full variable domain (outside the CDR3, taken from reference TRBV13 and TRBJ1-2): AAGVIQSPRHLIKEKRETATLKCYPIPRHDTVYWYQQGPGQDPQFLISFYEKMQSDKGSIPDRFSAQQFSDYHSELNMSSLELGDSALYFCASSPRGKGAGYTFGSGTRLTVV.

This clone was detected only a few times. The V and J genes are TRBV28 and TRBJ1-5; a possible D gene is TRBD1 (5 bases). The CDR3 extends over 15 amino acids. The V gene lost 2 bases and the J gene lost 7 bases, with 15 bases spanning the gap. Germline loops: CDR1 MDHEN, CDR2 SYDVKM. The CDR3 DNA reads as TGTGCCAGCAGTTTAGGCTGGGGGAATGGCCAGCCCCAGCATTTT. Its translation is CASSLGWGNGQPQHF.

The chain carries TRBV5-1 and TRBJ2-2, with TRBD1 identical over 9 bases. Germline assignment: CDR1 SGHRS and CDR2 YFSETQ. V shed 4 bases, J shed 1 base, and the junction held 5 bases outside the gene matches. The CDR3 is 16 amino acids. The chain's CDR3 is CASSRRTGENTGELFF. The CDR3 bases are TGCGCCAGCAGCCGACGGACAGGGGAGAACACCGGGGAGCTGTTTTTT. The full variable domain, in which reference TRBV5-1 and TRBJ2-2 provide the parts outside the CDR3, is KAGVTQTPRYLIKTRGQQVTLSCSPISGHRSVSWYQQTPGQGLQFLFEYFSETQRNKGNFPGRFSGRQFSNSRSEMNVSTLELGDSALYLCASSRRTGENTGELFFGEGSRLTVL.

The V gene is TRBV28, the J gene TRBJ2-7; 9 nucleotides align to TRBD1. The trim removed 6 bases at V and 7 bases at J, leaving 13 bases unmatched. The CDR3 consists of 15 residues. Germline V gene sequence: CDR1 MDHEN, CDR2 SYDVKM. The CDR3: CASRASGTGSGEQYF. The CDR3 DNA reads as TGTGCCAGCAGGGCATCCGGGACAGGGTCAGGAGAGCAGTACTTC.

The chain couples TRBV15 to TRBJ2-2, with TRBD1 as a possible D gene (8 bases). This CDR3 comprises 15 residues. CDR1 and CDR2 (germline): LNHNV, YYDKDF (reference sequence). The V gene lost 2 bases and the J gene lost 7 bases, with 14 bases spanning the gap. CDR3 sequence reads: CATSRTGGGLGELFF. The CDR3, as DNA: TGTGCCACCAGCAGAACAGGGGGAGGGCTCGGGGAGCTGTTTTTT.

This clone was observed a few times. V usage is TRBV27 and J usage is TRBJ1-5; no clear D gene. The length of the CDR3 is 15 residues. Trimming took off 6 bases at V and 2 bases at J, with 14 bases between the two ends. The germline CDR1 and CDR2 sequences are MNHEY and SMNVEV (reference sequence). Written as DNA, the CDR3 is TGTGCCAGCAGCCGATCGGCCGGGGGCAATCAGCCCCAGCATTTT. Residues: CASSRSAGGNQPQHF.

This sequence joins TRBV19 and TRBJ2-1; 12 nucleotides line up with TRBD2. V lost 5 bases, J lost 9 bases, and 5 bases stayed unmatched. This CDR3 contains 14 residues. Germline CDR1 reads LNHDA; CDR2 reads SQIVND (reference sequence). The CDR3 loop is CASSVTSGRSEQFF. The CDR3 region has the DNA TGTGCCAGTAGTGTCACTAGCGGGAGGTCTGAGCAGTTCTTC. Full variable domain (remainder filled in from reference TRBV19 and TRBJ2-1): DGGITQSPKYLFRKEGQNVTLSCEQNLNHDAMYWYRQDPGQGLRLIYYSQIVNDFQKGDIAEGYSVSREKKESFPLTVTSAQKNPTAFYLCASSVTSGRSEQFFGPGTRLTVL.

This clone has just one count. This chain connects TRBV21-1 to TRBJ2-1; the table's D call, TRBD2, was not checked against the DNA. TRBV21-1 is a pseudogene. There are 17 residues in the CDR3. The CDR3 sequence is CASSKGGSGPAHNEQFF. For the CDR3, the DNA is TGTGCCAGCAGCAAAGGCGGTAGCGGCCCAGCCCACAATGAGCAGTTCTTC.